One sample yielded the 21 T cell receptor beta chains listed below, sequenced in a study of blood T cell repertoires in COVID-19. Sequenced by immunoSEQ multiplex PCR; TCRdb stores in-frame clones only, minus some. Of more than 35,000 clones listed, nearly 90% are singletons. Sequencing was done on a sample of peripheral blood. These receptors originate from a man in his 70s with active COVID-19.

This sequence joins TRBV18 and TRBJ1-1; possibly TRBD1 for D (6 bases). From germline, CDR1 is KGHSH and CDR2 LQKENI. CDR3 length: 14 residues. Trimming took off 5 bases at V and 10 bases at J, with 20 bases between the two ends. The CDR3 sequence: CASSSETGFRTAFF. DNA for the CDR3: TGTGCCAGCTCATCTGAGACAGGATTTAGGACAGCTTTCTTT.

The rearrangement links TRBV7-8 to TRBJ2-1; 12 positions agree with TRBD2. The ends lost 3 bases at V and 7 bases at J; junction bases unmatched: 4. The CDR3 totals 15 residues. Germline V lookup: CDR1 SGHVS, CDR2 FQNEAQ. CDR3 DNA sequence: TGTGCCAGCAGCTTGTGGCTAGCGGGAGGGAATGAGCAGTTCTTC. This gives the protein CASSLWLAGGNEQFF.

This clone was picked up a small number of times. The CDR3 nucleotides are TGTGCCGCCCGGACAGGGAGTACAGATACGCAGTATTTT. Amino acids: CAARTGSTDTQYF. The chain links TRBV10-3 to TRBJ2-3, with TRBD1 matching over 8 bases. The junction had 7 bases not matched to a gene; V was cut back by 11 bases and J by 3 bases. Germline V gives CDR1 ENHRY, CDR2 SYGVKD. The CDR3 is 13 residues long.

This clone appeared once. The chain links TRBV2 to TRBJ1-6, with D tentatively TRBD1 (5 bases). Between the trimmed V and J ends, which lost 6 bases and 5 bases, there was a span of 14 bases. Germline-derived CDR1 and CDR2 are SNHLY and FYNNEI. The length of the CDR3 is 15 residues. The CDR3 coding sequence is TGTGCCAGCAGCCTCCGGGGGGGTCATAATTCACCCCTCCACTTT. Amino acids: CASSLRGGHNSPLHF.

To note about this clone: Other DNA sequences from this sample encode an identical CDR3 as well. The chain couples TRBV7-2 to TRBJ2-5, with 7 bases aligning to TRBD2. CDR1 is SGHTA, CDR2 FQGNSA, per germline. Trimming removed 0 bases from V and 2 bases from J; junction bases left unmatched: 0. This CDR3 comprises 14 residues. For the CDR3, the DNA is TGTGCCAGCAGCTTAGCGGGAGGGCAAGAGACCCAGTACTTC. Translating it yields CASSLAGGQETQYF.

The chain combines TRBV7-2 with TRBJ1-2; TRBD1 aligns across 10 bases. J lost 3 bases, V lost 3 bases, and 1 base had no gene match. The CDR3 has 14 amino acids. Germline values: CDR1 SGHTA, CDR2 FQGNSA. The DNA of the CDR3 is TGTGCCAGCAGCTTGGACAGGGGGGACTATGGCTACACCTTC. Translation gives CASSLDRGDYGYTF.

As DNA, the CDR3 is TGTGCCAGCAGTTCTCCGGGACTAGCGGGAGGTACCTACAATGAGCAGTTCTTC. Its translation: CASSSPGLAGGTYNEQFF. This rearrangement joins TRBV28 to TRBJ2-1; 15 nucleotides line up with TRBD2. Germline V CDR1 and CDR2: MDHEN, SYDVKM. The junction had 6 bases not matched to a gene; V was cut back by 4 bases and J by 2 bases. This CDR3 region has 18 residues.

CDR3 sequence (DNA): TGTGCCAGCAGTGAAGGGGGGCCCTACACTGAAGCTTTCTTT. Translation: CASSEGGPYTEAFF. The rearrangement links TRBV6-1 to TRBJ1-1; D perhaps matches TRBD1 (6 bases). This CDR3 comprises 14 residues. V was clipped by 1 base and J by 3 bases, with 9 bases between them. Per germline, CDR1 MNHNS and CDR2 SASEGT.

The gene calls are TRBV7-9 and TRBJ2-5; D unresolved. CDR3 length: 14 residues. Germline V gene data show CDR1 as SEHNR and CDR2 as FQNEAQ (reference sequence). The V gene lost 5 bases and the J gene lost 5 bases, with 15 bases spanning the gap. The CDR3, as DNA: TGTGCCAGCAGCCACCTTGTCGCGTGGGAGACCCAGTACTTC. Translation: CASSHLVAWETQYF.

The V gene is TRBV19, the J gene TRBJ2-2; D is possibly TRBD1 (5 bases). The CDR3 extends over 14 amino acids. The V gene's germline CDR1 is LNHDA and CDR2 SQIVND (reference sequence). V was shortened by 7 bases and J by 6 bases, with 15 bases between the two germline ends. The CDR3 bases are TGTGCCAGTATGACCGATCAGGGCTCCGGGGAGCTGTTTTTT. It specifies CASMTDQGSGELFF.

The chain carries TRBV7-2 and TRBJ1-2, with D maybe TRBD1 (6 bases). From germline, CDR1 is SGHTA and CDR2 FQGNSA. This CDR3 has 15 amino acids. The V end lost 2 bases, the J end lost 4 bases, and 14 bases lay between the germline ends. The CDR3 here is CASSLSASTGYGYTF. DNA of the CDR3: TGTGCCAGCAGCTTATCTGCCTCGACAGGCTATGGCTACACCTTC.

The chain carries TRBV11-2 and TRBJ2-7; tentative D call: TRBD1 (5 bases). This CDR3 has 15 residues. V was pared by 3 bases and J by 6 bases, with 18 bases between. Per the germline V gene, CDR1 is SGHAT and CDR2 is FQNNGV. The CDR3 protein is CASSLRQTLYLEQYF. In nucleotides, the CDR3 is TGTGCCAGCAGCTTGAGACAGACCCTCTACCTCGAGCAGTACTTC.

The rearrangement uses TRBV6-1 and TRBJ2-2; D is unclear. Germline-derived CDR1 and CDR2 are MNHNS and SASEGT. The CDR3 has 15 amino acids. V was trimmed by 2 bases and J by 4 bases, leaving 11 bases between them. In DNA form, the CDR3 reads TGTGCCAGCAGTGAAAGCCTCGTGTCCACCGGGGAGCTGTTTTTT. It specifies CASSESLVSTGELFF.

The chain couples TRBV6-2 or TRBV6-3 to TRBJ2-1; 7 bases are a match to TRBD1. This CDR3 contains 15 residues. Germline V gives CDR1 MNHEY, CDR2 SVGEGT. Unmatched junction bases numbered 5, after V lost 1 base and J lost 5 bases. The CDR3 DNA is TGTGCCAGCAGTTACTATGGGACAGCAGACAATGAGCAGTTCTTC. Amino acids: CASSYYGTADNEQFF.

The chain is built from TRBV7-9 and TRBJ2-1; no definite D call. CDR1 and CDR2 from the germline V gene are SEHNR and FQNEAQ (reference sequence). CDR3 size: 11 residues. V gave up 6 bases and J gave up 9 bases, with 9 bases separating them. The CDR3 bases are TGTGCCAGCAGTCCCGTCTCTGAGCAGTTCTTC. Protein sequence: CASSPVSEQFF.

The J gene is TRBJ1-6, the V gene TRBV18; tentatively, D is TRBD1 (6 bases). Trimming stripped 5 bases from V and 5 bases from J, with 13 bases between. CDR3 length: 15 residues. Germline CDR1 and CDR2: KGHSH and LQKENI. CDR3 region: CASSSRDTHNSPLHF. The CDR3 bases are TGTGCCAGCTCAAGCCGGGACACCCATAATTCACCCCTCCACTTT.

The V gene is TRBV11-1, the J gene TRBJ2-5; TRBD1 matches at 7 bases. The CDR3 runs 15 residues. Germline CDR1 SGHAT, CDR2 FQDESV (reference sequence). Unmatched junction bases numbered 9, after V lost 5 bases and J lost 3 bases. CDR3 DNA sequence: TGTGCCAGCAGCCGTGGTCAGGGGGTAAAAGAGACCCAGTACTTC. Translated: CASSRGQGVKETQYF.

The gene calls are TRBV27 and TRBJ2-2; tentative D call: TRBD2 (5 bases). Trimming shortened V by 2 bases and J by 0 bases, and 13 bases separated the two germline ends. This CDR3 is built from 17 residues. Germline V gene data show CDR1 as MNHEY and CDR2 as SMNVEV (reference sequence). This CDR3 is CASSLPAADANTGELFF. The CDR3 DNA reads TGTGCCAGCAGTTTACCAGCGGCGGATGCGAACACCGGGGAGCTGTTTTTT.

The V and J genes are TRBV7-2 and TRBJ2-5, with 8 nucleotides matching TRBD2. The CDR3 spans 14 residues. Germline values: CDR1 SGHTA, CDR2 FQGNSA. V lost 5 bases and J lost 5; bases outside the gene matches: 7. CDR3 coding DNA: TGTGCCAGCAGCGCGGGCGGGAGGTCGGAGACCCAGTACTTC. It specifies CASSAGGRSETQYF.

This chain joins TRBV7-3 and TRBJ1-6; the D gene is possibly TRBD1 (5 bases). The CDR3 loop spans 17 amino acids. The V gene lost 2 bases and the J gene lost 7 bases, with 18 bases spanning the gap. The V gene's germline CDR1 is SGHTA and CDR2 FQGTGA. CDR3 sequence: CASSLGLGGGWNSPLHF. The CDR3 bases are TGTGCCAGCAGCTTAGGTTTGGGGGGAGGTTGGAATTCACCCCTCCACTTT.

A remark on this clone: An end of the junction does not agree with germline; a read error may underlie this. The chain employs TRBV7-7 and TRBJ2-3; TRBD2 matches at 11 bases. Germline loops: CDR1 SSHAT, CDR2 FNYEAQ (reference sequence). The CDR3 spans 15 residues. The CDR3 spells CASSFGTSGTDTQYF. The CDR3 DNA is TGTGCTAGCAGCTTTGGGACTAGCGGAACAGATACGCAGTATTTT.